The entry below gives a single TCR beta chain sequence along with its context. Some clones are missing from TCRdb's copy, which holds only in-frame ones; the method was immunoSEQ multiplex PCR. The data show 45,000 to 70,000 clones, over 75% seen once. The data originate from a study of blood T cell repertoires in COVID-19. Across the study: Acute and convalescent COVID-19 specimens originated in the United States, Italy and Spain.

Trimming removed 5 bases at V and 1 base at J, with 8 bases between. CDR3 length: 13 amino acids. Sequencing was carried out using peripheral blood. This clonotype was obtained from a man aged 55 to 69 with acute or convalescent COVID-19. The chain combines TRBV12-3 or TRBV12-4 with TRBJ2-5, with D maybe TRBD1 (5 bases). In DNA, the CDR3 is TGTGCCAGCAGTCGACAGACCCAAGAGACCCAGTACTTC. Translating it yields CASSRQTQETQYF.